This T cell receptor beta chain derives from a study of shared clonotypes between healthy human individuals. TCRdb's table, derived via immunoSEQ multiplex PCR, lists solely in-frame clones and lacks some. The sample includes some 2,500,000 clones, 92% of them seen just once. Trimming took 1 base from V and 1 from J, leaving 14 bases between them. Germline lookup yields CDR1 SGHRS and CDR2 YFSETQ. The CDR3 is 16 amino acids. The count of this clone is one. The sample comprised naive CD4+ T cells from PBMCs. As to subset: CD45RA+ positively selected. The V and J genes are TRBV5-1 and TRBJ1-1, with D possibly TRBD1 on 5 matching bases. The receptor comes from a man in his late teens or twenties in good health. Some clones in this sample may be carry-over from other donors' samples. The CDR3 reads CASSLRPGNGNTEAFF. DNA for the CDR3: TGCGCCAGCAGCTTGCGACCAGGGAACGGGAACACTGAAGCTTTCTTT.